The TCR beta chain under discussion was sequenced for a study of high-grade serous ovarian cancer treatment subgroups. Study-wide points: Bulk tumor TCR sequencing gave no spatial information. Same-patient tumor repertoires overlapped at about 0.095 to 0.79; different patients barely overlapped.

Comment on this clone: The antigen remains undetermined.

Tumor tissue was taken before any definitive surgery or chemotherapy was given. The table came from immunoSEQ multiplex PCR; TCRdb's copy has only in-frame clones and leaves some out. The sample has approximately 5,800 clones; around 70% are singletons. Trimming took 5 bases from V and 7 from J, leaving 24 bases between them. Germline CDR1 and CDR2: SGDLS and YYNGEE. The CDR3 extends over 16 amino acids. The chain has TRBV9 and TRBJ1-1; D gene unclear. This clonotype originated in a human donor with high-grade serous ovarian cancer. The sample taken for sequencing was tumor tissue. CDR3 loop: CASSAGEGRPLVEAFF. The CDR3 coding sequence is TGTGCCAGCAGTGCCGGGGAAGGGCGCCCCTTGGTTGAAGCTTTCTTT.